These 32 T cell receptor beta chains were all obtained from the same sample, sequenced in a study of Ad26.COV2.S vaccination and SARS-CoV-2 variants. The repertoire was sequenced with immunoSEQ multiplex PCR; TCRdb's copy has only in-frame clones and lacks some. The repertoire holds under 95,000 clones, more than 70% seen once, with about a sixth in the top ten. This sample comprised peripheral blood, obtained after recovery from COVID-19. The receptors shown here come from a human donor who had recovered from COVID-19.

The CDR3 spells CASSLAGDYGYTF. DNA for the CDR3: TGTGCCAGCAGCTTGGCAGGGGACTATGGCTACACCTTC. The chain has TRBV5-5 and TRBJ1-2; TRBD1 might be the D (6 bases). This CDR3 contains 13 residues. Germline CDR1 and CDR2: SGHKS and YYEKEE (reference sequence). Between the trimmed V and J ends, which lost 0 bases and 3 bases, there was a span of 6 bases.

The chain is built from TRBV27 and TRBJ2-7; the D is unclear. CDR1 is MNHEY, CDR2 SMNVEV, per germline (reference sequence). The CDR3 has 12 residues. V lost 5 bases, J lost 5 bases, and 10 bases lay in between. The CDR3 DNA reads as TGTGCCAGCAGTACGTCCAGGAACGAGCAGTACTTC. Translation gives CASSTSRNEQYF.

V and J are TRBV6-5 and TRBJ1-2, with 7 bases that match TRBD1. J lost 5 bases, V lost 0 bases, and 9 bases had no gene match. The CDR3 length is 16 residues. In germline, CDR1 is MNHEY, CDR2 SVGAGI. The DNA of the CDR3 is TGTGCCAGCAGTTACTCGCGAGGGGGCAGGCAGTATGGCTACACCTTC. Translation gives CASSYSRGGRQYGYTF.

The J gene is TRBJ2-7, the V gene TRBV5-4; tentatively, D is TRBD2 (5 bases). This CDR3 has 14 amino acids. Germline V gene data show CDR1 as SGHNT and CDR2 as YYREEE (reference sequence). V was trimmed by 4 bases and J by 5 bases, leaving 16 bases between them. In DNA form, the CDR3 reads TGTGCCAGCAGCCGCCCCGGGGAGAGGAACGAGCAGTACTTC. Its protein product is CASSRPGERNEQYF.

The rearrangement uses TRBV6-2 or TRBV6-3 and TRBJ2-2; 10 bases are a match to TRBD2. Germline assignment: CDR1 MNHEY and CDR2 SVGEGT. This CDR3 spans 17 amino acids. The J segment lost 1 base and the V segment lost 5 bases, leaving 7 bases of the junction unmatched. The CDR3, as DNA: TGTGCCAGCAGTGCAACACCTAGCGGGGGGAACACCGGGGAGCTGTTTTTT. Protein: CASSATPSGGNTGELFF.

This clone occurred once. The chain couples TRBV28 to TRBJ1-4, with D perhaps TRBD1 (5 bases). Germline V gene data show CDR1 as MDHEN and CDR2 as SYDVKM. V shed 6 bases and J shed 6 bases, with 14 bases lying between them. CDR3 length: 14 amino acids. The CDR3 coding sequence is TGTGCCAGCAGCCTCAGAGGGGCGGATGAAAAACTGTTTTTT. This codes for CASSLRGADEKLFF.

The sample holds a few counts of this clone. V and J are TRBV12-3 or TRBV12-4 and TRBJ1-4; the D is unclear. V lost 5 bases and J 14 bases, leaving 18 bases between the germline ends. This CDR3 region has 13 residues. The CDR3 sequence: CASSLSTAPRLFF. The CDR3 nucleotides read TGTGCCAGCAGTCTTAGTACGGCCCCCAGGCTGTTTTTT.

The chain joins TRBV27 to TRBJ2-2; D is undetermined. CDR3 length equals 13 residues. Germline V gives CDR1 MNHEY, CDR2 SMNVEV (reference sequence). Trimming shortened V by 5 bases and J by 4 bases, and 8 bases separated the two germline ends. In nucleotides, the CDR3 is TGTGCCAGCAGTATGTGGCGCACCGGGGAGCTGTTTTTT. It encodes CASSMWRTGELFF.

The chain links TRBV12-2 to TRBJ2-7. TRBV12-2 is a known pseudogene. This CDR3 is built from 16 residues. Here the CDR3 DNA reads TGTGCAAGTCGCTTAGGGGCGGTAGCCGCCACCTACGAGCAGTACTTC. Its translation is CASRLGAVAATYEQYF.

CDR3 sequence reads: CASSQPGGGGGYTF. The CDR3 DNA reads as TGTGCCAGCAGCCAACCCGGGGGAGGGGGTGGCTACACCTTC. The chain couples TRBV6-5 to TRBJ1-2, with D possibly matching TRBD1 (6 bases). The CDR3 has 14 amino acids. Trimming removed 6 bases from V and 7 bases from J, with 18 bases in between. From germline, CDR1 is MNHEY and CDR2 SVGAGI.

This clone appeared a single time. The same CDR3 can be traced to other DNA sequences in this sample. This rearrangement joins TRBV11-3 to TRBJ1-2; weak D call: TRBD1 (6 bases). CDR1 is SGHNT and CDR2 is YENEEA in the germline V gene. The CDR3 has 14 residues. V gave up 0 bases and J gave up 2 bases, with 7 bases separating them. The CDR3 loop is CASSLDQGNYGYTF. CDR3 coding DNA: TGTGCCAGCAGCTTAGATCAGGGGAACTATGGCTACACCTTC.

V usage is TRBV28 and J usage is TRBJ1-4; no clear D. Germline lookup yields CDR1 MDHEN and CDR2 SYDVKM. The CDR3 extends over 15 amino acids. V shed 1 base and J shed 13 bases, with 19 bases lying between them. The CDR3 is CASSLFRSLPGRLFF. The CDR3, as DNA: TGTGCCAGCAGTTTATTTCGGTCACTCCCTGGGAGACTGTTTTTT.

CDR3 residues: CASSPLRGRAPYEQYF. CDR3 nucleotides: TGTGCCAGCAGCCCCCTTCGCGGGAGGGCCCCCTACGAGCAGTACTTC. The V and J genes are TRBV11-2 and TRBJ2-7; 9 nucleotides match TRBD2. This CDR3 is built from 16 residues. The V and J ends lost 5 bases and 2 bases, in that order; junction bases with no gene match: 10. Germline V CDR1 and CDR2: SGHAT, FQNNGV.

This clone was observed at least ten times. The genes are TRBV5-1 and TRBJ1-6; 8 positions agree with TRBD1. The CDR3 loop spans 15 amino acids. With V trimmed by 4 bases and J by 7 bases, 7 bases remained unmatched. From germline, CDR1 is SGHRS and CDR2 YFSETQ. The chain's CDR3 is CASSPGQGGNSPLHF. In DNA form, the CDR3 reads TGCGCCAGCAGCCCCGGACAGGGCGGCAATTCACCCCTCCACTTT. The full variable domain, rest sourced from reference TRBV5-1 and TRBJ1-6, is KAGVTQTPRYLIKTRGQQVTLSCSPISGHRSVSWYQQTPGQGLQFLFEYFSETQRNKGNFPGRFSGRQFSNSRSEMNVSTLELGDSALYLCASSPGQGGNSPLHFGNGTRLTVT.

V is TRBV28 and J is TRBJ2-1, with 13 positions matching TRBD2. CDR1 is MDHEN, CDR2 SYDVKM, per germline. The V segment lost 6 bases and the J segment 5 bases; nucleotides outside the gene matches: 4. The CDR3 spans 15 residues. The DNA for the CDR3 is TGTGCCAGCAGCCTCGGGACTAGCGGGAACAATGAGCAGTTCTTC. Translation gives CASSLGTSGNNEQFF.

The chain links TRBV7-2 to TRBJ2-1; D may be TRBD2 (6 bases). CDR1 is SGHTA and CDR2 is FQGNSA in the germline V gene. Trimming pared 5 bases from V and 9 bases from J, leaving 14 bases between. The CDR3 totals 13 residues. This CDR3 reads CASSQGFSGEQFF. CDR3 nucleotides: TGTGCCAGCAGCCAAGGATTTAGCGGTGAGCAGTTCTTC.

V is TRBV25-1 and J is TRBJ1-5; D perhaps matches TRBD1 (5 bases). V was pared by 8 bases and J by 6 bases, with 17 bases between. The CDR3 has 14 amino acids. The germline V gene has CDR1 MGHDK and CDR2 SYGVNS. The CDR3 reads CASATGAPGQPQHF. CDR3 sequence (DNA): TGTGCCAGCGCTACCGGGGCCCCCGGTCAGCCCCAGCATTTT.

The chain uses TRBV28 and TRBJ1-5; 9 bases align to TRBD1. Germline loops: CDR1 MDHEN, CDR2 SYDVKM. Trimming removed 10 bases from V and 5 bases from J; junction bases left unmatched: 9. The CDR3 extends over 14 amino acids. In nucleotides, the CDR3 is TGTGCCATTCTGGGACAGGGACCTCATCAGCCCCAGCATTTT. It specifies CAILGQGPHQPQHF.

The chain has TRBV5-4 and TRBJ1-1; D might be TRBD1 (6 bases). CDR1 and CDR2 from the germline V gene are SGHNT and YYREEE (reference sequence). CDR3 length: 15 residues. V lost 1 base and J 2 bases, leaving 12 bases between the germline ends. CDR3 residues: CASSLRGTPNTEAFF. The CDR3 coding sequence is TGTGCCAGCAGCTTGAGGGGGACTCCTAACACTGAAGCTTTCTTT. Combining the CDR3 with reference TRBV5-4 and TRBJ1-1 gives the whole variable domain ETGVTQSPTHLIKTRGQQVTLRCSSQSGHNTVSWYQQALGQGPQFIFQYYREEENGRGNFPPRFSGLQFPNYSSELNVNALELDDSALYLCASSLRGTPNTEAFFGQGTRLTVV.

The chain combines TRBV6-1 with TRBJ2-5; 10 bases fit TRBD2. Germline V CDR1 and CDR2: MNHNS, SASEGT. V shed 2 bases, J shed 1 base, and the junction held 4 bases outside the gene matches. The CDR3 extends over 16 amino acids. The CDR3 coding sequence is TGTGCCAGCAGTGAATCACTAGCGGGACCCCAAGAGACCCAGTACTTC. It encodes CASSESLAGPQETQYF.

This clone was recorded at least ten times. The V and J genes are TRBV27 and TRBJ1-5; the D is unclear. V was pared by 5 bases and J by 5 bases, with 10 bases between. Per the germline V gene, CDR1 is MNHEY and CDR2 is SMNVEV (reference sequence). The CDR3 loop spans 13 amino acids. CDR3 sequence: CASSSWGYQPQHF. The CDR3 coding sequence is TGTGCCAGCAGTAGTTGGGGATATCAGCCCCAGCATTTT.

The count of this clone is one. The gene calls are TRBV11-3 and TRBJ2-7; 9 nucleotides agree with TRBD1. Germline-derived CDR1 and CDR2 are SGHNT and YENEEA. This CDR3 spans 18 amino acids. The ends lost 5 bases at V and 1 base at J; junction bases unmatched: 15. The CDR3 coding sequence is TGTGCCAGCAGCACCCGACAGGGGGGCACACAAATTTCCTACGAGCAGTACTTC. Residues: CASSTRQGGTQISYEQYF.

This clone was seen only a few times. The rearrangement links TRBV7-2 to TRBJ2-1; TRBD2 matches at 14 bases. Germline V gene lookup returns CDR1 SGHTA and CDR2 FQGNSA. The length of the CDR3 is 15 residues. The junction had 4 bases not matched to a gene; V was cut back by 5 bases and J by 7 bases. CDR3 in DNA: TGTGCCAGCAGCCACGGGACTAGCGGGAGTAATGAGCAGTTCTTC. It translates to CASSHGTSGSNEQFF.

The chain has TRBV19 and TRBJ1-2, with 9 positions matching TRBD1. The CDR3 covers 15 residues. The germline V gene encodes CDR1 LNHDA and CDR2 SQIVND (reference sequence). Trimming removed 3 bases from V and 6 bases from J; junction bases left unmatched: 8. Here the CDR3 DNA reads TGTGCCAGTAGTATCGGGACAGGGATAACCGATGGCTACACCTTC. Translation gives CASSIGTGITDGYTF.

This clone was found a few times. The V gene is TRBV7-2, the J gene TRBJ1-6; D is ambiguous. In germline, CDR1 is SGHTA, CDR2 FQGNSA. CDR3 length: 15 amino acids. With 1 base removed from V and 8 bases from J, the gap between germline ends came to 12 bases. CDR3 sequence reads: CASSLVVGYYSPLHF. In DNA form, the CDR3 reads TGTGCCAGCAGCTTAGTAGTGGGATATTATTCACCCCTCCACTTT.

This clone turned up a few times. The J gene is TRBJ1-5, the V gene TRBV7-2; unclear D gene. The CDR3 extends over 14 amino acids. Germline V gives CDR1 SGHTA, CDR2 FQGNSA. The ends were cut back, 4 bases at V and 4 bases at J, with 11 bases in the middle. In DNA, the CDR3 is TGTGCCAGCAGCTGGCGCCAGCTAAATCAGCCCCAGCATTTT. Residues: CASSWRQLNQPQHF.

This chain joins TRBV6-5 and TRBJ2-1, with a tentative D call TRBD1 (6 bases). The ends were cut back, 2 bases at V and 5 bases at J, with 16 bases in the middle. CDR1 MNHEY and CDR2 SVGAGI come from the germline V gene. The CDR3 runs 16 residues. The CDR3 sequence: CASSYPAGAPNNEQFF. CDR3 in DNA: TGTGCCAGCAGTTACCCCGCAGGGGCCCCTAACAATGAGCAGTTCTTC.

The CDR3 sequence: CASSYSGLAGLNTGELFF. The CDR3, as DNA: TGTGCCAGCAGTTACTCAGGCCTAGCGGGTTTGAACACCGGGGAGCTGTTTTTT. This chain joins TRBV6-2 or TRBV6-3 and TRBJ2-2; 8 bases agree with TRBD2. Germline CDR1 reads MNHEY; CDR2 reads SVGEGT. The CDR3 extends over 18 amino acids. V dropped 0 bases and J dropped 1; count of bases not matched to a gene: 7.

The rearrangement joins TRBV9 to TRBJ2-3; tentative D call: TRBD1 (5 bases). The CDR3 extends over 13 amino acids. Germline CDR1 is SGDLS and CDR2 is YYNGEE. V was shortened by 4 bases and J by 5 bases, with 11 bases between the two germline ends. CDR3 protein: CASSTYQGDTQYF. Written as DNA, the CDR3 is TGTGCCAGCAGCACTTATCAGGGAGATACGCAGTATTTT.

The DNA for the CDR3 is TGTGCCAGCAGCTTAGATCCCCGGCGGGGCACTGAAGCTTTCTTT. Amino acid sequence: CASSLDPRRGTEAFF. The chain employs TRBV7-9 and TRBJ1-1; D gene uncertain. Germline V gene lookup returns CDR1 SEHNR and CDR2 FQNEAQ (reference sequence). The CDR3 totals 15 residues. With 1 base removed from V and 4 bases from J, the gap between germline ends came to 13 bases.

The V call is TRBV6-6, the J call TRBJ2-7; D gene uncertain. Germline V gene sequence: CDR1 MNHNY, CDR2 SVGAGI (reference sequence). The ends were cut back, 2 bases at V and 2 bases at J, with 4 bases in the middle. The CDR3 has 12 residues. CDR3 protein: CASSYVAYEQYF. For the CDR3, the DNA is TGTGCCAGCAGTTACGTTGCCTACGAGCAGTACTTC.

The CDR3 bases are TGTGCCAGTACCCCAAGGGTCGGGACATACTACAATGAGCAGTTCTTC. Residues: CASTPRVGTYYNEQFF. The rearrangement links TRBV19 to TRBJ2-1; TRBD1 might be the D (6 bases). Trimming pared 7 bases from V and 3 bases from J, leaving 19 bases between. Germline values: CDR1 LNHDA, CDR2 SQIVND (reference sequence). CDR3 length: 16 amino acids.